This entry is about one TCR beta chain. The target antigen is unknown. Sample-barcoded 5' priming and a J-beta primer mix drove a second PCR of roughly 7 to 11 cycles. TCRdb processed the 5' RACE reads anew with MiXCR; each CDR3 protein has one entry. The sample lists about 830,000 distinct CDR3 sequences; about 59% were seen once. The sample originates from a study of blood T cells in healthy people across ages. Germline-derived CDR1 and CDR2 are SGHKS and YYEKEE (reference sequence). There are 17 residues in the CDR3. V was pared by 2 bases and J by 0 bases, with 12 bases between. Points from the study as a whole: PBMCs left unsorted prevented a conclusive naive versus antigen-experienced comparison.

The chain has TRBV5-5 and TRBJ2-6, with a possible D match to TRBD1 (6 bases). The source is a man aged 25-45 years in good health. The sequenced sample consisted of blood. The CDR3 DNA sequence: TGTGCCAGCAGCTTCAGGGGCCTTAGCTCTGGGGCCAACGTCCTGACTTTC. Its protein product is CASSFRGLSSGANVLTF.